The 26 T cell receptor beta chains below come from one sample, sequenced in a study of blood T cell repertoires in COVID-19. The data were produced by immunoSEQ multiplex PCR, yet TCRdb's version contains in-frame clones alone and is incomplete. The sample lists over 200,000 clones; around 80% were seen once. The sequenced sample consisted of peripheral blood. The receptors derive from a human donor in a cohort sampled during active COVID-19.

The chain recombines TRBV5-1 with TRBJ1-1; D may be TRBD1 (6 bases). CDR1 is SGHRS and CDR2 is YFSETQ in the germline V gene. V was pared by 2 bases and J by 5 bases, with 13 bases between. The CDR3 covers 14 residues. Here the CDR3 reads CASSFTGLGTEAFF. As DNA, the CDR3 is TGCGCCAGCAGCTTTACAGGGTTAGGAACTGAAGCTTTCTTT.

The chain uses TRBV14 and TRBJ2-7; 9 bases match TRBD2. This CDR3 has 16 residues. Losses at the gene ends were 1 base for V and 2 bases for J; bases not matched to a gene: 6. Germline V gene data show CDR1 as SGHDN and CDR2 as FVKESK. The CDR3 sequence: CASSQARGRATYEQYF. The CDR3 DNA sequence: TGTGCCAGCAGCCAAGCGCGCGGGAGGGCCACCTACGAGCAGTACTTC. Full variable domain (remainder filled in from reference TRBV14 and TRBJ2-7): EAGVTQFPSHSVIEKGQTVTLRCDPISGHDNLYWYRRVMGKEIKFLLHFVKESKQDESGMPNNRFLAERTGGTYSTLKVQPAELEDSGVYFCASSQARGRATYEQYFGPGTRLTVT.

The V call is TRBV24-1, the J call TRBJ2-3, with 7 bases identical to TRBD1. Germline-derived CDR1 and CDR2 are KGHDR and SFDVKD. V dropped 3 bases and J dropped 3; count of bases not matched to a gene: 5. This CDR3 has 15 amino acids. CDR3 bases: TGTGCCACCAGTGATCCGGGACAGATGACAGATACGCAGTATTTT. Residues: CATSDPGQMTDTQYF.

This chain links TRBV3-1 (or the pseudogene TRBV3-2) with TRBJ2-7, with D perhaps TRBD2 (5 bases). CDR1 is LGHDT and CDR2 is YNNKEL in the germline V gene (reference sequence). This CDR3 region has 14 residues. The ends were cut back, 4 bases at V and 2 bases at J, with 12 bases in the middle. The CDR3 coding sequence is TGTGCCAGCAGCCCTCCAACTAGTCCCTACGAGCAGTACTTC. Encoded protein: CASSPPTSPYEQYF.

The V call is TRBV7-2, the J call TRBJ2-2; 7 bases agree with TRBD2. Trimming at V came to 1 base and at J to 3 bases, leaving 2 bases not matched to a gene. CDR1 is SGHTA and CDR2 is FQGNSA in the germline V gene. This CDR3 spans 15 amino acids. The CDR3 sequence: CASSLGGRDTGELFF. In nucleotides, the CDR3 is TGTGCCAGCAGCTTAGGCGGGAGAGACACCGGGGAGCTGTTTTTT.

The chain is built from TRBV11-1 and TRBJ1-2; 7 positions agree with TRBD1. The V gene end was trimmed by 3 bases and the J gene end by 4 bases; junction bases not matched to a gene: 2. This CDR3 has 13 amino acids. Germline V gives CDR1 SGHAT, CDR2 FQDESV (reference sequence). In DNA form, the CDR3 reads TGTGCCAGCAGCTTGGGACAGTCCTATGGCTACACCTTC. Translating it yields CASSLGQSYGYTF.

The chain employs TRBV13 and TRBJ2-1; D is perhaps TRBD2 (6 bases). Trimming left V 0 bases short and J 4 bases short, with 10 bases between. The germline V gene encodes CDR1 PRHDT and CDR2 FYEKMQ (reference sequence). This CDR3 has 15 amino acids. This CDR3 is CASSLGGGLYNEQFF. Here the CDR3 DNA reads TGTGCCAGCAGCTTAGGGGGAGGTCTGTACAATGAGCAGTTCTTC.

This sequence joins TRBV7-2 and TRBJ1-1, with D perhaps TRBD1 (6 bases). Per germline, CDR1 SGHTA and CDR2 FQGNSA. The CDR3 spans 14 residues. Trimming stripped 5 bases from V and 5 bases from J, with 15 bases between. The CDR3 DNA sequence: TGTGCCAGCAGCATCAGGGGCTCGGGGACTGAAGCTTTCTTT. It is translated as CASSIRGSGTEAFF.

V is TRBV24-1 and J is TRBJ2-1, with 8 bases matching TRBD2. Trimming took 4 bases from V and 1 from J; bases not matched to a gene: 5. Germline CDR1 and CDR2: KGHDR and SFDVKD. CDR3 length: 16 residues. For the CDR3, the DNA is TGTGCCACCAGTGACCCCCTAGCGGGTTCCTACAATGAGCAGTTCTTC. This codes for CATSDPLAGSYNEQFF.

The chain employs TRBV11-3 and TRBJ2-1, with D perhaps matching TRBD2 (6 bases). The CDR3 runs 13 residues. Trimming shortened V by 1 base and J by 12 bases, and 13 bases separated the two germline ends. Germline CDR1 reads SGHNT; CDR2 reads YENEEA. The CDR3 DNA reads TGTGCCAGCAGCTTAGGCCGACTAGGTAGGCAGTTCTTC. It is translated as CASSLGRLGRQFF.

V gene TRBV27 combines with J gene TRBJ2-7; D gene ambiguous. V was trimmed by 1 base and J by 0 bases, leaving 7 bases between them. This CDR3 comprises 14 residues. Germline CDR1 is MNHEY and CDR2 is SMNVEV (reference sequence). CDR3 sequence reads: CASSLFGSSYEQYF. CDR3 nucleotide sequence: TGTGCCAGCAGTTTATTTGGCAGCTCCTACGAGCAGTACTTC.

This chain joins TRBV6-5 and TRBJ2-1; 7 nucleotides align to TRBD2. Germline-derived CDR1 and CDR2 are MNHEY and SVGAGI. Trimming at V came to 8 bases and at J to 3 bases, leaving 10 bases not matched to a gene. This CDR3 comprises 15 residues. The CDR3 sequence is CASADEGGSYNEQFF. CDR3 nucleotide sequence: TGTGCCAGCGCTGACGAGGGAGGGAGCTACAATGAGCAGTTCTTC.

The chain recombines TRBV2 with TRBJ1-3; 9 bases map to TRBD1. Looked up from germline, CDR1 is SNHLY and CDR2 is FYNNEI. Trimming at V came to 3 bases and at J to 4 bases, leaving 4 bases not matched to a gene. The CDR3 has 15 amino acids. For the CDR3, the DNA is TGTGCCAGCAGTGAGACAGGGGGGACAGGAAACACCATATATTTT. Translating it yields CASSETGGTGNTIYF. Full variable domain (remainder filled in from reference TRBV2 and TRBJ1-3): EPEVTQTPSHQVTQMGQEVILRCVPISNHLYFYWYRQILGQKVEFLVSFYNNEISEKSEIFDDQFSVERPDGSNFTLKIRSTKLEDSAMYFCASSETGGTGNTIYFGEGSWLTVV.

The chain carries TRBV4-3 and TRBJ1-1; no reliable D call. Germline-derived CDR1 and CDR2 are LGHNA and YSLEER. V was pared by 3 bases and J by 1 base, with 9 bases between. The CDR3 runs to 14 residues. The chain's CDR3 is CASSHTAWNTEAFF. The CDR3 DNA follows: TGCGCCAGCAGCCATACAGCCTGGAACACTGAAGCTTTCTTT.

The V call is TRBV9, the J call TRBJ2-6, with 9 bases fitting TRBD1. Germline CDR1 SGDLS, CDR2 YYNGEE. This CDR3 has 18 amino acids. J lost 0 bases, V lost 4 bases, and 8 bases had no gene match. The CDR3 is CASSIGQGPFSGANVLTF. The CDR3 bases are TGTGCCAGCAGCATTGGACAGGGGCCCTTCTCTGGGGCCAACGTCCTGACTTTC.

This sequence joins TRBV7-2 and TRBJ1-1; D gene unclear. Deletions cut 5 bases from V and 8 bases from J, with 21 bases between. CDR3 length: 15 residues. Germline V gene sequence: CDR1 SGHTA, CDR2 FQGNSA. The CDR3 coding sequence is TGTGCCAGCAGCCCCGCAAAGGACTCCCTCAGGGAAGCTTTCTTT. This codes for CASSPAKDSLREAFF.

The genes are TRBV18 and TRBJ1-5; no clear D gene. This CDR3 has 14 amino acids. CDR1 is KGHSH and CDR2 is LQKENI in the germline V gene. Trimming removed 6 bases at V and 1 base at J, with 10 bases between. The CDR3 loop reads CASSPFQSNQPQHF. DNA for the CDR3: TGTGCCAGCTCTCCTTTCCAGAGCAATCAGCCCCAGCATTTT.

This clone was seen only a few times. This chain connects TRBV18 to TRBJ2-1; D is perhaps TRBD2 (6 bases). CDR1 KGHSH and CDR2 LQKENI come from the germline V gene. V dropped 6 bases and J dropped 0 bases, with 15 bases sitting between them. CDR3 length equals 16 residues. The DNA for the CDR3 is TGTGCCAGCTCTCGCATCGGGAGCCCCTCCTACAATGAGCAGTTCTTC. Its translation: CASSRIGSPSYNEQFF. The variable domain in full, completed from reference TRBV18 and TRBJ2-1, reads NAGVMQNPRHLVRRRGQEARLRCSPMKGHSHVYWYRQLPEEGLKFMVYLQKENIIDESGMPKERFSAEFPKEGPSILRIQQVVRGDSAAYFCASSRIGSPSYNEQFFGPGTRLTVL.

As DNA, the CDR3 is TGTGCCAGCAGTTTTCGGACTAGGACCTTACCCGCCTACGAGCAGTACTTC. This codes for CASSFRTRTLPAYEQYF. The chain combines TRBV6-2 or TRBV6-3 with TRBJ2-7; 7 bases line up with TRBD2. In germline, CDR1 is MNHEY, CDR2 SVGEGT. V shed 4 bases and J 2 bases; nucleotides not matched to a gene: 14. The CDR3 runs to 17 residues.

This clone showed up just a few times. The CDR3 coding sequence is TGTGCCAGTAGTATTTCGACAGGGGAAGCCGAGCAGTACTTC. Its protein product is CASSISTGEAEQYF. The chain joins TRBV19 to TRBJ2-7, with 8 bases aligning to TRBD1. Germline CDR1 and CDR2: LNHDA and SQIVND (reference sequence). This CDR3 has 14 amino acids. The V and J ends lost 3 bases and 6 bases, in that order; junction bases with no gene match: 7.

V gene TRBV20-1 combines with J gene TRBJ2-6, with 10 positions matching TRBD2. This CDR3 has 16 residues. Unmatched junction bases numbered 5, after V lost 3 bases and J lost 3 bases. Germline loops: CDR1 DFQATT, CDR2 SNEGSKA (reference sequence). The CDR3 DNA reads TGCAGTGCTAGTTCTAGCGGGAGCGGTGGGGCCAACGTCCTGACTTTC. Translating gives CSASSSGSGGANVLTF.

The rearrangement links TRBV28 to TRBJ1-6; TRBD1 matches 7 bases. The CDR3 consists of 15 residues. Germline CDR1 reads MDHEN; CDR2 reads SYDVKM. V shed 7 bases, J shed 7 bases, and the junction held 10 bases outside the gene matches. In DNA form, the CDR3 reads TGTGCCAGCACCGAGGGGGCAGGGAGGAATTCACCCCTCCACTTT. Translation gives CASTEGAGRNSPLHF.

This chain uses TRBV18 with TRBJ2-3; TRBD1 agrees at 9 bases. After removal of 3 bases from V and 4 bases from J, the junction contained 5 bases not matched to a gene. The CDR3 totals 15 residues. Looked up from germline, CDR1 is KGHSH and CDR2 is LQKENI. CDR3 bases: TGTGCCAGCTCACCTTGGGACAGGGTGCCAGATACGCAGTATTTT. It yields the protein CASSPWDRVPDTQYF.

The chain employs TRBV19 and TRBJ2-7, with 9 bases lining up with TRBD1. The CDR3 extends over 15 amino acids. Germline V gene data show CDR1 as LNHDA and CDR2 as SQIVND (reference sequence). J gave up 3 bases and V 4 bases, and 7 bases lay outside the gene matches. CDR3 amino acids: CASSNPGTGNYEQYF. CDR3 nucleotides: TGTGCCAGTAGTAACCCCGGGACAGGGAACTACGAGCAGTACTTC.

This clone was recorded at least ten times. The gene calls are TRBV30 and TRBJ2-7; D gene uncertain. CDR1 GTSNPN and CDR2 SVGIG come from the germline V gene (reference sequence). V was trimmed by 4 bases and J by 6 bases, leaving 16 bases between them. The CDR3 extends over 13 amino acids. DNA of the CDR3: TGTGCCTGGACTCTTTCTGTATCGGGCGAGCAGTACTTC. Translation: CAWTLSVSGEQYF.

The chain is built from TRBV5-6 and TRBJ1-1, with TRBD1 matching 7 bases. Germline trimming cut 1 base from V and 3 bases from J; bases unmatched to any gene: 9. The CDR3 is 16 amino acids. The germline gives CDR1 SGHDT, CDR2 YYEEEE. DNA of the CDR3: TGTGCCAGCAGCTTGAGGGACAGAGGGTATTACACTGAAGCTTTCTTT. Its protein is CASSLRDRGYYTEAFF.